Listed below are T cell receptor beta chains from one sample, sequenced in a study of cytomegalovirus exposure and HLA in healthy donors. Generated by immunoSEQ multiplex PCR, the TCRdb table keeps only in-frame clones and is missing some. The table includes about 200,000 clones, around 86% detected once. The sample taken for sequencing was PBMCs. The receptors were gathered from a woman between 18 and 30 years old in good health and CMV-seropositive. Each CDR3 is given with its conserved first and last residue. D genes are given only for firm matches. The size of a clone is reported for some rows only, either as once, few or many, or as a class for expanded clones.

TRBJ2-7	-	TRBV7-2	-	TGTGCCAGCAGCTTAAACAAACCCTACGAGCAGTACTTC	CASSLNKPYEQYF
TRBJ2-1	-	TRBV30	TRBD2	TGTGCCTGGAGTTACGGACTAGCGGGAGCCTTGGTCGGGAATGAGCAGTTCTTC	CAWSYGLAGALVGNEQFF
TRBJ2-1	-	TRBV28	TRBD2	TGTGCCAGCAGTTGGGCTAGCGGGAACTACAATGAGCAGTTCTTC	CASSWASGNYNEQFF
TRBJ2-7	-	TRBV18	TRBD2	TGTGCCAGCTCACCAGAGACTAGCGGAGCCTACGAGCAGTACTTC	CASSPETSGAYEQYF
TRBJ2-1	-	TRBV5-1	TRBD2	TGCGCCAGCAGCCCTAACCCGGGACTAGCGGGTTCAAATGAGCAGTTCTTC	CASSPNPGLAGSNEQFF
TRBJ1-1	-	TRBV5-1	-	TGCGCCAGCAGCTTAGCGGGGTCCACTGAAGCTTTCTTT	CASSLAGSTEAFF
TRBJ2-7	-	TRBV29-1	-	TGCAGCGTCGTCGCCTCTCCGGGCTACGAGCAGTACTTC	CSVVASPGYEQYF
TRBJ1-2	-	TRBV7-6	-	TGTGCCAGCGGCCCGGGACAAGCCAACTATGGCTACACCTTC	CASGPGQANYGYTF
TRBJ2-7	-	TRBV4-2	TRBD2	TGTGCCAGCAGCCAAGTACCGGGACTAGCGGGAGAGGGACTCTACGAGCAGTACTTC	CASSQVPGLAGEGLYEQYF
TRBJ2-1	-	TRBV4-1	-	TGCGCCAGCAGCCTCAATACATATGAGCAGTTCTTC	CASSLNTYEQFF
TRBJ2-1	-	TRBV11-2	TRBD2	TGTGCCAGCAGACCGGGACTAGCGGGACGAAAACAGTTCTTC	CASRPGLAGRKQFF
TRBJ1-2	few	TRBV5-6	TRBD1	TGTGCCAGCAGCTCGACAGGGAGGTATGGCTACACCTTC	CASSSTGRYGYTF
TRBJ2-1	-	TRBV2	-	TGTGCCAGCCACCAGGGGTTAGGCAATGAGCAGTTCTTC	CASHQGLGNEQFF
TRBJ2-1	-	TRBV29-1	-	TGCAGCGCTACCGGGACTTCCTACAATGAGCAGTTCTTC	CSATGTSYNEQFF
TRBJ1-4	-	TRBV2	TRBD1	TGTGCCAGCAGAAGGGGGCTTACTAATGAAAAACTGTTTTTT	CASRRGLTNEKLFF
TRBJ2-1	-	TRBV11-1	TRBD2	TGTGCCAGCAGCACGTCCGACGTGGGGGAGGGCCATGTGTACAATGAGCAGTTCTTC	CASSTSDVGEGHVYNEQFF
TRBJ1-2	once	TRBV9	TRBD1	TGTGCCAGCAGCGTAGCCGGGGGCAGGACAGGTGGCTACACCTTC	CASSVAGGRTGGYTF
TRBJ1-1	-	TRBV27	-	TGTGCCAGCAGTTTACGTTTCCGGGTAGCAAACACTGAAGCTTTCTTT	CASSLRFRVANTEAFF
TRBJ2-1	-	TRBV11-2	TRBD1	TGTGCCAGCAGCTCGGGACAGGGCTACAATGAGCAGTTCTTC	CASSSGQGYNEQFF
TRBJ1-2	-	TRBV7-2	-	TGTGCCAGCAGCTCAGGACGGGGCTATGGCTACACCTTC	CASSSGRGYGYTF
TRBJ2-1	-	TRBV10-1	TRBD2	TGCGCCAGCCTTAGCGGGAGGGCCGTAGATGAGCAGTTCTTC	CASLSGRAVDEQFF
TRBJ2-5	-	TRBV29-1	-	TGCAGCGTTGAAGATCCCCGACTAGGCCAAGAGACCCAGTACTTC	CSVEDPRLGQETQYF
TRBJ2-1	-	TRBV5-4	-	TGTGCCAGCAGCGTTGACTGGAATGAGCAGTTCTTC	CASSVDWNEQFF
TRBJ1-1	once	TRBV28	-	TGTGCCAGCAGTCCCTACCGGGAGGCAAACACTGAAGCTTTCTTT	CASSPYREANTEAFF
TRBJ1-1	-	TRBV30	-	TGTGCCTGGGTTGACAGCTATAGAGAGACTGAAGCTTTCTTT	CAWVDSYRETEAFF
TRBJ1-4	-	TRBV27	TRBD1	TGTGCCAGCAGTTTAAATAGGACAGGGGGCGCTGAGGCTAATGAAAAACTGTTTTTT	CASSLNRTGGAEANEKLFF
TRBJ1-2	-	TRBV2	TRBD1	TGTGCCAGCATGGTGTTAACAGGGGGCGGTGGCTACACCTTC	CASMVLTGGGGYTF
TRBJ2-7	-	TRBV19	-	TGTGCCAGTAGTCTCCTGACAGCAACCTACGAGCAGTACTTC	CASSLLTATYEQYF
TRBJ2-2	once	TRBV7-7	-	TGTGCTAGCAGCTTATTCCCAGAGGGGGAAAGCGGCGCCGGGGAGCTGTTTTTT	CASSLFPEGESGAGELFF
TRBJ2-6	-	TRBV30	-	TGTGCCTGGAGTGGAACCTACAGCTCTGGGGCCAACGTCCTGACTTTC	CAWSGTYSSGANVLTF
TRBJ2-5	-	TRBV18	TRBD2	TGTGCCAGCTCACCTTCCTCTAGCGGTCAAGAGACCCAGTACTTC	CASSPSSSGQETQYF
TRBJ1-1	-	TRBV21-1	-	TGTGCCAGCAGCAAACAGGTGGGGAGGACTGAAGCTTTCTTT	CASSKQVGRTEAFF
TRBJ2-2	-	TRBV5-1	-	TGCGCCAGCAGCTTGGGGCAGGGGCTGACGAACACCGGGGAGCTGTTTTTT	CASSLGQGLTNTGELFF
TRBJ2-7	-	TRBV6-1	TRBD1	TGTGCCAGCAGTGACCGGGACAGGGGGTCCTACGAGCAGTACTTC	CASSDRDRGSYEQYF
TRBJ2-2	once	TRBV27	-	TGTGCCAGCAGTTTATCCCCGACACTGAACATGAACACCGGGGAGCTGTTTTTT	CASSLSPTLNMNTGELFF
TRBJ2-1	-	TRBV2	-	TGTGCCTTCCCCGGGTCCGGGACAAACTACAATGAGCAGTTCTTC	CAFPGSGTNYNEQFF
TRBJ2-3	-	TRBV6-1	TRBD1	TGTGCCAGCAGAACGACAGGGGGTGGCGCAGATACGCAGTATTTT	CASRTTGGGADTQYF
TRBJ1-1	-	TRBV7-3	-	TGTGCCAGCAGCTTAATTCTTAACACTGAAGCTTTCTTT	CASSLILNTEAFF
TRBJ1-2	-	TRBV15	-	TGTGCCACCAGCAGTGACAGCTATGGCTACACCTTC	CATSSDSYGYTF
TRBJ1-1	-	TRBV7-9	-	TGTGCCAGCAGCGCTGACGGGGGCACTGAAGCTTTCTTT	CASSADGGTEAFF
TRBJ1-2	-	TRBV5-1	-	TGCGCCAGCAGCTTGAGGATGGAGGGCTCATATGGCTACACCTTC	CASSLRMEGSYGYTF
TRBJ2-5	-	TRBV27	TRBD2	TGTGCCAGCAGTTTTGGACTAGCGGGGAGCCAAGAGACCCAGTACTTC	CASSFGLAGSQETQYF